Judged by abundance, the clone carrying this T cell receptor (beta chain) is medium-sized. The antigen is unknown. Using immunoSEQ multiplex PCR, the repertoire was profiled, and TCRdb retains in-frame clones only, with some absent. The sample records about 13,000 clones, 68% being singletons. This entry comes from a study of tumor-infiltrating lymphocytes in localized non-small cell lung cancer. Points from the study as a whole: Compared with uninvolved lung, tumors showed higher T cell infiltration by TCRbeta sequencing. Not all patients were TCR sequenced, owing to tissue quantity.

This CDR3 has 15 residues. The V gene end was trimmed by 4 bases and the J gene end by 11 bases; junction bases not matched to a gene: 16. Germline assignment: CDR1 SGHRS and CDR2 YFSETQ. The TCR sequence derives from a human donor with non-small cell lung cancer. The specimen sequenced was uninvolved lung tissue not adjacent to the tumor. The V call is TRBV5-1, the J call TRBJ1-1; TRBD1 matches at 8 bases. CDR3 nucleotides: TGCGCCAGCAGCCCAAATGAGGCAGGGGGCCATTGGGCTTTCTTT. Encoded protein: CASSPNEAGGHWAFF.